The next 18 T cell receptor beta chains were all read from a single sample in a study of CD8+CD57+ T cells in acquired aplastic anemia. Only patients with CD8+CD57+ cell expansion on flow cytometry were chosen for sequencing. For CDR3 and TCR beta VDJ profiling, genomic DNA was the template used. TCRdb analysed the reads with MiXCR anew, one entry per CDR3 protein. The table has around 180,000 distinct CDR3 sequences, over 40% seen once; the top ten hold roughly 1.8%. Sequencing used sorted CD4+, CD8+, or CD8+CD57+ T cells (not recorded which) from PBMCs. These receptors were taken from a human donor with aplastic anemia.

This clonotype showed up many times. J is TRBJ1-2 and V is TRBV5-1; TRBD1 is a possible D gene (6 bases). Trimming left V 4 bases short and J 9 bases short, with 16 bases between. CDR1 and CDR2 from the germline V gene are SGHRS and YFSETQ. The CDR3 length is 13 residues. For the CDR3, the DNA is TGCGCCAGCAGCCGGGGACAAGGGGAGCGCTACACCTTC. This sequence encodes CASSRGQGERYTF.

The CDR3 sequence: CASIESIFDTEAFF. The DNA for the CDR3 is TGTGCCAGTATCGAGTCCATCTTCGACACTGAAGCTTTCTTT. The chain carries TRBV19 and TRBJ1-1; no firm D call. The CDR3 contains 14 residues. Germline lookup yields CDR1 LNHDA and CDR2 SQIVND (reference sequence). Trimming pared 7 bases from V and 3 bases from J, leaving 15 bases between.

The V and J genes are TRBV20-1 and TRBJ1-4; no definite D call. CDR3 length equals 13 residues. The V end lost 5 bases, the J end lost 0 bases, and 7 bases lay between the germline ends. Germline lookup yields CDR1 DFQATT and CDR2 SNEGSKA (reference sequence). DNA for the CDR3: TGCAGTGCTCCGGTTGCAACTAATGAAAAACTGTTTTTT. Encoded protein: CSAPVATNEKLFF.

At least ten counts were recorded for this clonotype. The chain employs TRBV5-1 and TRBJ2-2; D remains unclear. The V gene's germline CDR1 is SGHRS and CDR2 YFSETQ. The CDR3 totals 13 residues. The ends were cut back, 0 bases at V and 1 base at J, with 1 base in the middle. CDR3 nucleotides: TGCGCCAGCAGCTTGGGGAACACCGGGGAGCTGTTTTTT. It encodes CASSLGNTGELFF.

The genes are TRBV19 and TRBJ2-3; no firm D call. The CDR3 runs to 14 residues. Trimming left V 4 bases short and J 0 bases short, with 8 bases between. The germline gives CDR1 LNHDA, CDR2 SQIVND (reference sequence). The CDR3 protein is CASSKQRSTDTQYF. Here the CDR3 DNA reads TGTGCCAGTAGTAAACAACGAAGCACAGATACGCAGTATTTT.

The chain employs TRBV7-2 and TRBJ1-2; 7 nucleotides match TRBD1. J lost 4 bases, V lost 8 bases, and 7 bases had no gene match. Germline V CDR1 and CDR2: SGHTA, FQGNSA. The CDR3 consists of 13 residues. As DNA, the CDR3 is TGTGCCAGCTCGAGGGGGCGAGTCTATGGCTACACCTTC. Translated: CASSRGRVYGYTF. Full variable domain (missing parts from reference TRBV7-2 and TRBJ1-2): GAGVSQSPSNKVTEKGKDVELRCDPISGHTALYWYRQSLGQGLEFLIYFQGNSAPDKSGLPSDRFSAERTGGSVSTLTIQRTQQEDSAVYLCASSRGRVYGYTFGSGTRLTVV.

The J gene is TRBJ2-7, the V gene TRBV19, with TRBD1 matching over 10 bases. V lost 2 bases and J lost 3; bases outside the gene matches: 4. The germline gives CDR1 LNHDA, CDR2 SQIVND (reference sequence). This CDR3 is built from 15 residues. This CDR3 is CASSIRDRGDYEQYF. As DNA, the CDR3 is TGTGCCAGTAGTATAAGGGACAGGGGCGACTACGAGCAGTACTTC.

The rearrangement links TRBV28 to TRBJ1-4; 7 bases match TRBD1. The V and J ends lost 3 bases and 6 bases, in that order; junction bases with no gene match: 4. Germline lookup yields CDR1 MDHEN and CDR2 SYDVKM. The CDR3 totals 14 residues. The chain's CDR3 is CASSLPGTDEKLFF. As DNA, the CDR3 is TGTGCCAGCAGTTTGCCCGGGACAGATGAAAAACTGTTTTTT.

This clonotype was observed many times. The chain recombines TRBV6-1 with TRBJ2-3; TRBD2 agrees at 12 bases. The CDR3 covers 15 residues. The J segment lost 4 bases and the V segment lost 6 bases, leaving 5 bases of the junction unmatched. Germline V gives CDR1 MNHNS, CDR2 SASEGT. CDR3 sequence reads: CASSPLAGGPDTQYF. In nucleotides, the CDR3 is TGTGCCAGCAGCCCTCTAGCGGGAGGGCCAGATACGCAGTATTTT.

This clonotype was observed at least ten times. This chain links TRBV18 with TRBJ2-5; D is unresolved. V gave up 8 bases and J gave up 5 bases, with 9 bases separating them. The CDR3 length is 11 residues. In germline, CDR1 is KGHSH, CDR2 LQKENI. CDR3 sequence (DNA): TGTGCCAGCAGCCCGTCGGAGACCCAGTACTTC. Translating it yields CASSPSETQYF.

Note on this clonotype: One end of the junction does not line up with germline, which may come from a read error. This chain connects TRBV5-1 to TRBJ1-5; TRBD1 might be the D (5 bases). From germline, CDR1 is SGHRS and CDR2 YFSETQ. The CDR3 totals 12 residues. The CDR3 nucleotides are TGCGCCAGCAGCGAGCAGAGGGACTACTTAACTTTT. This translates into CASSEQRDYLTF.

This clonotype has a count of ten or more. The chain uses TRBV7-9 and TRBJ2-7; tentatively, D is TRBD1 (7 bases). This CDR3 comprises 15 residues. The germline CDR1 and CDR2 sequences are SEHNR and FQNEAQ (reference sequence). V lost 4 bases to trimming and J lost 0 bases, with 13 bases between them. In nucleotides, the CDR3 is TGTGCCAGCAGCTCGGCAGGGGGGTTCTCCTACGAGCAGTACTTC. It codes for CASSSAGGFSYEQYF. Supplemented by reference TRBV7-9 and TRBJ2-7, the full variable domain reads DTGVSQNPRHKITKRGQNVTFRCDPISEHNRLYWYRQTLGQGPEFLTYFQNEAQLEKSRLLSDRFSAERPKGSFSTLEIQRTEQGDSAMYLCASSSAGGFSYEQYFGPGTRLTVT.

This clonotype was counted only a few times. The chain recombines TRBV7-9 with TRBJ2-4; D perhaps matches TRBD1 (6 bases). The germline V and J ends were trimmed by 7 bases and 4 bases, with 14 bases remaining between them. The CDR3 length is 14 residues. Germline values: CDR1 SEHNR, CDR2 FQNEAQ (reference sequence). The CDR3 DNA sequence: TGTGCCAGCACCGAGGACAGCAAGAAAAACATTCAGTACTTC. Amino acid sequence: CASTEDSKKNIQYF.

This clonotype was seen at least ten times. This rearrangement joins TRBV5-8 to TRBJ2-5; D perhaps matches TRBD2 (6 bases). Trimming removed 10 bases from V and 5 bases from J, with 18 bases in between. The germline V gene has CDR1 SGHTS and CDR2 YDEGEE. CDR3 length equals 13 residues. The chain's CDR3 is CACGAPFPETQYF. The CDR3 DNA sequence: TGTGCCTGCGGGGCGCCCTTTCCTGAGACCCAGTACTTC.

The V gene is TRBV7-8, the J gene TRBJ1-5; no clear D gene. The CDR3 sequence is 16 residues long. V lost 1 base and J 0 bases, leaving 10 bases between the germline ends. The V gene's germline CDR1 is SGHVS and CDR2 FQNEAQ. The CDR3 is CASSLVGQYSNQPQHF. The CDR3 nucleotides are TGTGCCAGCAGCTTAGTAGGGCAGTATAGCAATCAGCCCCAGCATTTT.

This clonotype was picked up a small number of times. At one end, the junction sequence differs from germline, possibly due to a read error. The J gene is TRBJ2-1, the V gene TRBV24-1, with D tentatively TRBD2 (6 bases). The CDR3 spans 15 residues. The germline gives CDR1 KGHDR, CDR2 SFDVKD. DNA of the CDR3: TGTGCCACCAGTGATCCCGGGGACTTCAACAATGTGCAGTTCTTC. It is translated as CATSDPGDFNNVQFF.

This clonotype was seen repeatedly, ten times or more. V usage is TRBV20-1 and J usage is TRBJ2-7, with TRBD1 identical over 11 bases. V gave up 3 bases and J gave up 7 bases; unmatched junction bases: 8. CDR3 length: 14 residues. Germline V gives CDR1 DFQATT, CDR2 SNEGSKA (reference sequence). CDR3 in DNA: TGCAGTGCTAGGGCCGGGACAGGGGGAAAAGAGCAGTACTTC. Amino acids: CSARAGTGGKEQYF.

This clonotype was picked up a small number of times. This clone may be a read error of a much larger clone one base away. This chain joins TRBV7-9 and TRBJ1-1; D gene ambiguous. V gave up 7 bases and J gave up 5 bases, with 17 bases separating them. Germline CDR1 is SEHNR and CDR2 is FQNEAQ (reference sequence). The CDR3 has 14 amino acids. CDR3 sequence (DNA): TGTGCCAGCATGTCTGGGAGGTCTCTTACTGAAGCTTTCTTT. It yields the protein CASMSGRSLTEAFF. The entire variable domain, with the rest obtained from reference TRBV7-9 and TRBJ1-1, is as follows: DTGVSQNPRHKITKRGQNVTFRCDPISEHNRLYWYRQTLGQGPEFLTYFQNEAQLEKSRLLSDRFSAERPKGSFSTLEIQRTEQGDSAMYLCASMSGRSLTEAFFGQGTRLTVV.